This TCR beta chain derives from a study of blood T cell repertoires in COVID-19 (dated by TCRdb to 2018 to 2021). At the level of the whole study: Collaborator samples came from the United States, Italy and Spain and covered acute and convalescent phases of COVID-19. The material from the prospective study consisted of cDNA or gDNA derived from T cells, B-cell-depleted T cells, or PBMCs. Deeply sampled blood TCRbeta repertoires from subjects exposed to, actively infected with, or recovered from COVID-19 were included in the dataset. The repertoires were released in a freely available public database intended as a resource for research on the immune response to SARS-CoV-2. Samples were obtained from the ongoing ImmuneRACE study (first 160 participants) and from 1,200 or so subjects provided by 6 global collaborators. Nearly every sample came with metadata listing a de-identified subject ID, COVID-19 status, age in years and sex. Where HLA class I and class II types were available, the types were taken from metadata supplied by the sample provider, not from assay-based typing.

For CDR1 and CDR2, the germline V gene lists MNHEY and SVGAGI. V is reduced by 7 bases and J by 1 base, leaving a spacing of 13 bases between them. The CDR3 runs 14 amino acids, cysteine and phenylalanine included. Of the read, only the CDR3 DNA is kept; its 42 bases are in frame from base 1. The paper as a whole reports these results and caveats: The quantity of clinical and demographic metadata differed by source and by participant and was supplied without curation.

At one collaborating source in Seattle, patients were enrolled during active infection and were followed longitudinally through the course of disease. Each collaborating institution followed its own protocols to collect whole blood in K2EDTA tubes. Collaborator samples were shipped for TCRbeta analysis as frozen whole blood, isolated PBMCs, or DNA extracted from either sample type. TCRbeta CDR3 regions were amplified from genomic DNA by means of the immunoSEQ Assay, a bias-controlled multiplex PCR. The original methods were these. The number of nucleated cells in each sample was estimated by amplification of reference gene primers within the assay. To quantify the absolute abundance of each unique TCRbeta CDR3 rearrangement, sequence reads were collapsed and filtered. Productive Simpson clonality was computed per sample as the square root of Simpson's diversity index over productive rearrangements. As stored in TCRdb, this immuneACCESS dataset retains in-frame rearrangements with V and J assigned. A fraction of the clones does not appear; measured against another copy, unresolved V genes explain less than half of the discrepancy, and the remainder lacks a known reason. That table furnishes V, J and clone size, whereas the DNA furnished D and trimming. This sample is represented by around 220,000 clones; about 84% of them were singletons. Roughly 7.8% of the sample is held by the ten biggest clonotypes.

On this clone: The antigen it recognizes is unknown. The input lacks base qualities; no much larger clone sits a single base away.

The chain was built from TRBV6-5 and TRBJ1-1; a weak D assignment points to TRBD1 (5 bases agree). The clonotype was recovered from an elderly woman with COVID-19, enrolled during active disease. The sequenced material came from peripheral blood. For the CDR3, the sequence is CASTLTGQNTEAFF. The bases are TGTGCCAGCACCTTAACCGGACAGAACACTGAAGCTTTCTTT.